The entry below gives a single T cell receptor beta chain sequence along with its context. This table comes from immunoSEQ multiplex PCR, and its TCRdb copy is limited to in-frame clones, with some not included. The sample carries about 4,300 clones, roughly four fifths recorded once. This entry belongs to a study of high-grade serous ovarian cancer treatment subgroups. Tumor samples were taken before definitive surgery or chemotherapy. The CDR3 sequence is 15 residues long. The germline gives CDR1 SGHTA, CDR2 FQGNSA. Trimming took 5 bases from V and 5 from J, leaving 18 bases between them. V is TRBV7-2 and J is TRBJ1-1; D is ambiguous. The material sequenced was tumor tissue. The TCR sequence derives from a human donor with high-grade serous ovarian cancer. The CDR3 region has the DNA TGTGCCAGCAGCGCCCTCATTGGTGGAGGAACTGAAGCTTTCTTT. It codes for CASSALIGGGTEAFF.